A selection of T cell receptor beta chains follows, all from one sample in a study of PD-1 blockade in mismatch repair-deficient tumors. Sequencing used immunoSEQ multiplex PCR; TCRdb keeps in-frame clones, though not all of them. The table shows under 150,000 clones, with roughly 90% occurring only once. The specimen comprised peripheral blood, sampled 72 weeks after starting pembrolizumab. These receptors were taken from an adult with mismatch repair-deficient cancer. Each CDR3 is given with its conserved first and last residue. The order of the fields is V gene, clone size, J gene, D gene, CDR3 protein, CDR3 DNA. A D gene is named only where the DNA matches it firmly. Only part of the rows carry a size: once, few, many, or a class if the clone is expanded.

TRBV9	-	TRBJ1-1	TRBD1	CASSVAGTGGKNTEAFF	TGTGCCAGCAGCGTAGCCGGGACAGGGGGCAAGAACACTGAAGCTTTCTTT
TRBV6-1	-	TRBJ2-2	-	CASSEDAAAPGELFF	TGTGCCAGCAGTGAAGACGCGGCGGCCCCCGGGGAGCTGTTTTTT
TRBV14	-	TRBJ1-3	-	CASSQAGSSGNTIYF	TGTGCCAGCAGCCAAGCTGGGAGCTCTGGAAACACCATATATTTT
TRBV13	-	TRBJ2-3	TRBD1	CASSLRTGTDTQYF	TGTGCCAGCAGCTTACGGACAGGGACAGATACGCAGTATTTT
TRBV4-1	-	TRBJ2-2	TRBD2	CASRSAGAGELFF	TGCGCCAGCAGATCAGCGGGAGCCGGGGAGCTGTTTTTT
TRBV7-6	-	TRBJ1-1	-	CASSFQVDTEAFF	TGTGCCAGCAGCTTTCAGGTTGACACTGAAGCTTTCTTT
TRBV4-1	-	TRBJ1-2	-	CASSQSQGSYGYTF	TGCGCCAGCAGCCAATCACAGGGTAGCTATGGCTACACCTTC
TRBV4-3	-	TRBJ2-3	TRBD1	CASSQDIGTRGPDTQYF	TGCGCCAGCAGCCAAGATATTGGGACGAGGGGGCCAGATACGCAGTATTTT
TRBV11-2	few	TRBJ1-4	-	CASSQRNEKLFF	TGTGCCAGCAGCCAAAGAAATGAAAAACTGTTTTTT
TRBV7-9	-	TRBJ2-1	TRBD2	CASSLTSEYNEQFF	TGTGCCAGCAGCTTAACTAGCGAGTACAATGAGCAGTTCTTC
TRBV4-1	-	TRBJ2-1	TRBD2	CASSQRAGVRNEQFF	TGCGCCAGCAGCCAAAGAGCGGGAGTCCGCAATGAGCAGTTCTTC
TRBV4-3	-	TRBJ2-7	-	CASSHRYEQYF	TGCGCCAGCAGCCACAGGTACGAGCAGTACTTC
TRBV5-6	few	TRBJ1-1	-	CASSLYRRENTEAFF	TGTGCCAGCAGCTTGTACCGGCGAGAGAACACTGAAGCTTTCTTT
TRBV7-9	-	TRBJ2-5	-	CASSLIALQETQYF	TGTGCCAGCAGCTTAATTGCCTTACAAGAGACCCAGTACTTC
TRBV29-1	-	TRBJ2-1	TRBD2	CSVLDGLAGTKSSYNEQFF	TGCAGCGTTCTCGACGGACTAGCGGGGACAAAGAGCTCCTACAATGAGCAGTTCTTC
TRBV11-3	-	TRBJ2-2	TRBD1	CASSPGGAGTGELFF	TGTGCCAGCAGCCCAGGGGGCGCGGGCACCGGGGAGCTGTTTTTT
TRBV6-1	-	TRBJ2-1	-	CASSLRGPYNEQFF	TGTGCCAGCAGCTTGCGTGGACCCTACAATGAGCAGTTCTTC
TRBV29-1	-	TRBJ1-2	-	CSAPGEYGYTF	TGCAGCGCACCAGGGGAATATGGCTACACCTTC
TRBV9	-	TRBJ2-1	-	CASGSNEQFF	TGTGCCAGCGGGAGCAATGAGCAGTTCTTC
TRBV4-1	-	TRBJ2-7	-	CASSQVFTGDSSYEQYF	TGCGCCAGCAGCCAAGTTTTTACGGGAGACAGCTCCTACGAGCAGTACTTC
TRBV5-1	-	TRBJ2-2	TRBD2	CASSLEAGGLSGELFF	TGCGCCAGCAGCTTGGAAGCGGGAGGGTTATCCGGGGAGCTGTTTTTT
TRBV7-9	-	TRBJ1-2	TRBD1	CASSPKTGGGYYGYTF	TGTGCCAGCAGCCCTAAGACAGGGGGAGGCTACTATGGCTACACCTTC
TRBV13	-	TRBJ2-7	-	CASSLTGLQDYEQYF	TGTGCCAGCAGCCTTACGGGACTTCAAGACTACGAGCAGTACTTC
TRBV5-6	-	TRBJ1-3	-	CASSFRDSSSGNTIYF	TGTGCCAGCAGCTTTCGGGACTCCAGCTCTGGAAACACCATATATTTT
TRBV9	-	TRBJ2-7	TRBD1	CASSAWDRTFSYEQYF	TGTGCCAGCAGCGCCTGGGACAGAACCTTCTCCTACGAGCAGTACTTC
TRBV13	-	TRBJ2-3	TRBD1	CASTIGKTGGTDTQYF	TGTGCCAGCACCATTGGAAAGACAGGGGGCACAGATACGCAGTATTTT
TRBV7-2	-	TRBJ2-4	TRBD2	CASSEVLATKAKNIQYF	TGTGCCAGCAGCGAGGTACTAGCGACTAAAGCCAAAAACATTCAGTACTTC
TRBV7-8	-	TRBJ2-7	TRBD2	CASSLARAETSVEQYF	TGTGCCAGCAGCTTAGCGAGGGCGGAAACTAGCGTCGAGCAGTACTTC
TRBV10-2	few	TRBJ2-7	TRBD2	CASFSGRKYEQYF	TGCGCCAGCTTTAGCGGGAGGAAGTACGAGCAGTACTTC
TRBV5-6	few	TRBJ2-7	-	CASSLAGFEQYF	TGTGCCAGCAGCTTGGCGGGTTTCGAGCAGTACTTC
TRBV4-1	-	TRBJ2-7	-	CASSQTITRGYEQYF	TGCGCCAGCAGCCAAACCATAACAAGGGGGTACGAGCAGTACTTC
TRBV7-9	-	TRBJ2-7	TRBD1	CASSARDRTYEQYF	TGTGCCAGCAGCGCAAGGGACAGAACCTACGAGCAGTACTTC
TRBV28	-	TRBJ2-3	TRBD2	CASSSTRLAASTDTQYF	TGTGCCAGCAGTTCGACTAGACTAGCGGCTAGCACAGATACGCAGTATTTT
TRBV12-5	once	TRBJ2-3	TRBD2	CASGLGYAGGGRLGDTQYF	TGTGCTAGTGGTTTGGGCTATGCGGGAGGGGGGAGGTTAGGAGATACGCAGTATTTT
TRBV29-1	-	TRBJ2-1	-	CSVDEQFF	TGCAGCGTGGATGAGCAGTTCTTC